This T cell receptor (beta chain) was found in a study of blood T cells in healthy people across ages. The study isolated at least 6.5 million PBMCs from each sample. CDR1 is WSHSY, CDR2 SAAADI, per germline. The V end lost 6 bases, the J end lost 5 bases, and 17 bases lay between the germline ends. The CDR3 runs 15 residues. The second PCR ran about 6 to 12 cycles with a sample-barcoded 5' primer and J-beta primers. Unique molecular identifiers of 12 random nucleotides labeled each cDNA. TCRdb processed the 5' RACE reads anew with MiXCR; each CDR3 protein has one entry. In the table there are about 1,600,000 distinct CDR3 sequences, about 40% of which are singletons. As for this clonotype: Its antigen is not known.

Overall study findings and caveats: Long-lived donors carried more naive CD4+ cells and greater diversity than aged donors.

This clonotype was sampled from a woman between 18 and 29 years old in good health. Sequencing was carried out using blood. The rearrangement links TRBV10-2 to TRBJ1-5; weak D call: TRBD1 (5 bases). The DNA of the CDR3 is TGCGCCAGCAGAACCGGGGGGGACTGGGATCAGCCCCAGCATTTT. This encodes CASRTGGDWDQPQHF.